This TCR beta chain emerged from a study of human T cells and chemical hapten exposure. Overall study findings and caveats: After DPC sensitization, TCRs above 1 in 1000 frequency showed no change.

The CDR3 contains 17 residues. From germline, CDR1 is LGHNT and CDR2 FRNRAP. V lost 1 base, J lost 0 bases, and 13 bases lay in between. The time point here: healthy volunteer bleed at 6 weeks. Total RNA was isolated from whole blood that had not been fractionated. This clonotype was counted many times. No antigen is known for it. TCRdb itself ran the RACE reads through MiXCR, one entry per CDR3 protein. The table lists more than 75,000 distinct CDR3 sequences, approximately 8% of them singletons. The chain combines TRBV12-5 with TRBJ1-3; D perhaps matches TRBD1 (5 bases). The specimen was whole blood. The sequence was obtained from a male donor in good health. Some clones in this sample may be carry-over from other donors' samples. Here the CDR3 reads CASGLAHSGYSGNTIYF. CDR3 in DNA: TGTGCTAGTGGTTTGGCCCATTCAGGGTACTCTGGAAACACCATATATTTT.